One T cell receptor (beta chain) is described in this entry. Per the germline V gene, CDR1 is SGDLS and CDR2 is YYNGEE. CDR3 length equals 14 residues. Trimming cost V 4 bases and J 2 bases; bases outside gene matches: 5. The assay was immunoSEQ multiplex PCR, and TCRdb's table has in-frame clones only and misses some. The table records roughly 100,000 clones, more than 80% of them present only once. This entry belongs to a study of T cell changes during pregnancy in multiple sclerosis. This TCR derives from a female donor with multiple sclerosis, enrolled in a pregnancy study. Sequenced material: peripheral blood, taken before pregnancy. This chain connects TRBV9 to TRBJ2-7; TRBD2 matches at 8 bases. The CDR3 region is CASSREGTAYEQYF. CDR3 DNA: TGTGCCAGCAGCCGGGAGGGCACCGCCTACGAGCAGTACTTC.